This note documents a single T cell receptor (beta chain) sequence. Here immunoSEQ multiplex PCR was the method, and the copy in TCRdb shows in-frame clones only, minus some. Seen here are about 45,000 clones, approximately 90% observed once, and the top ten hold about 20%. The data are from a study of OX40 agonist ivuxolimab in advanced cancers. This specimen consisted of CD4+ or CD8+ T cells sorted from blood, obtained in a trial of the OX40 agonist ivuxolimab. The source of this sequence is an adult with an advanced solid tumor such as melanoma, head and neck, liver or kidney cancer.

DNA for the CDR3: TGTGCCAGCCTCCCCGGCCGGACCTACGAGCAGTACTTC. Translation gives CASLPGRTYEQYF. V usage is TRBV28 and J usage is TRBJ2-7; D call uncertain. The germline gives CDR1 MDHEN, CDR2 SYDVKM. V was shortened by 8 bases and J by 2 bases, with 13 bases between the two germline ends. This CDR3 has 13 amino acids.